This T cell receptor (beta chain) was sequenced during a study of blood T cell repertoires in COVID-19. Cohort 3 donors were reported recovered after two negative PCRs, clearance, or symptom resolution. As originally analysed: Quantification of nucleated cells was approximated via reference gene primer amplification. Clones were read by immunoSEQ multiplex PCR, and TCRdb kept only the in-frame ones, dropping some. V and J calls and clone size are those listed in that table; D and trimming were worked out from the DNA. Of 150,000 to 200,000 clones listed, 75% to 90% are singletons. The CDR3 has 17 residues. J gave up 5 bases and V 2 bases, and 13 bases lay outside the gene matches. Germline values: CDR1 MNHEY, CDR2 SVGEGT.

The rearrangement links TRBV6-2 or TRBV6-3 to TRBJ2-3, with 7 bases that match TRBD2. This clonotype was obtained from a woman in her fifties or sixties who had recovered from COVID-19. The sequenced sample consisted of PBMCs or T cells enriched from blood (not recorded which). DNA for the CDR3: TGTGCCAGCAGTTACCGGCCACGCGGGGGAGAGGAAGATACGCAGTATTTT. Encoded protein: CASSYRPRGGEEDTQYF.